Each of the 22 T cell receptor beta chains below was sequenced from the same sample in a study of OX40 agonist ivuxolimab in advanced cancers. The library was produced with the immunoSEQ multiplex PCR assay. The source is immuneACCESS, and TCRdb retained only in-frame sequences with V and J called. Part of the clones is not carried over; for the studies checked, unresolved V genes explain less than half of this, and the remainder is unexplained. The sample has 70,000 to 95,000 clones on record, approximately 85% of them singletons. The ten largest clones take up 6.5% to 7.5% of the sample. The material was CD4+ or CD8+ T cells sorted from blood, obtained in a trial of the OX40 agonist ivuxolimab. The receptors originated from an adult with an advanced solid tumor such as melanoma, head and neck, liver or kidney cancer.

The rearrangement links TRBV11-2 to TRBJ2-7; TRBD2 matches at 13 bases. Trimming at V came to 5 bases and at J to 8 bases, leaving 9 bases not matched to a gene. The CDR3 sequence is 15 residues long. CDR1 and CDR2 from the germline V gene are SGHAT and FQNNGV. CDR3 amino acids: CASSHPGLAGWQQYF. As DNA, the CDR3 is TGTGCCAGCAGCCACCCGGGACTAGCGGGATGGCAGCAGTACTTC.

The chain links TRBV19 to TRBJ2-5; D tentatively reads TRBD1 or TRBD2 (6 bases each). The CDR3 is 14 residues long. Germline assignment: CDR1 LNHDA and CDR2 SQIVND (reference sequence). The V end was cut by 4 bases, the J end by 4 bases, with 13 bases between. The CDR3 here is CASSTLQGGETQYF. CDR3 nucleotides: TGTGCCAGTAGTACCTTACAGGGAGGAGAGACCCAGTACTTC.

This clone has just a few counts. V gene TRBV5-4 combines with J gene TRBJ2-2; 7 bases map to TRBD2. Germline CDR1 and CDR2: SGHNT and YYREEE (reference sequence). Losses at the gene ends were 5 bases for V and 4 bases for J; bases not matched to a gene: 11. CDR3 length equals 16 residues. Here the CDR3 DNA reads TGTGCCAGCAGTCATCATCTGCGGGGGAGCACCGGGGAGCTGTTTTTT. It encodes CASSHHLRGSTGELFF. Looking up the rest from reference TRBV5-4 and TRBJ2-2 gives the full variable domain: ETGVTQSPTHLIKTRGQQVTLRCSSQSGHNTVSWYQQALGQGPQFIFQYYREEENGRGNFPPRFSGLQFPNYSSELNVNALELDDSALYLCASSHHLRGSTGELFFGEGSRLTVL.

This clone was seen a single time. The rearrangement uses TRBV2 and TRBJ1-1; D is possibly TRBD1 (5 bases). The V end was cut by 2 bases, the J end by 1 base, with 5 bases between. This CDR3 region has 13 residues. The germline gives CDR1 SNHLY, CDR2 FYNNEI. The CDR3 loop reads CASSEQGNTEAFF. CDR3 bases: TGTGCCAGCAGTGAACAGGGGAACACTGAAGCTTTCTTT.

The chain joins TRBV30 to TRBJ1-3; D not resolved. Germline CDR1 is GTSNPN and CDR2 is SVGIG (reference sequence). The CDR3 is made up of 14 amino acids. Trimming cost V 4 bases and J 1 base, with 11 bases left between them. The CDR3: CAWNRGVSGNTIYF. For the CDR3, the DNA is TGTGCCTGGAATCGGGGAGTGTCTGGAAACACCATATATTTT. Full variable domain (missing parts from reference TRBV30 and TRBJ1-3): SQTIHQWPATLVQPVGSPLSLECTVEGTSNPNLYWYRQAAGRGLQLLFYSVGIGQISSEVPQNLSASRPQDRQFILSSKKLLLSDSGFYLCAWNRGVSGNTIYFGEGSWLTVV.

This chain uses TRBV5-1 with TRBJ2-3; a weak D match, TRBD2 (7 bases). V lost 0 bases to trimming and J lost 6 bases, with 14 bases between them. The CDR3 sequence is 15 residues long. CDR1 is SGHRS and CDR2 is YFSETQ in the germline V gene. CDR3 sequence reads: CASSLDRGRADTQYF. The DNA for the CDR3 is TGCGCCAGCAGCTTGGATAGGGGGAGGGCGGATACGCAGTATTTT.

The chain joins TRBV27 to TRBJ2-3, with D hard to call. Per germline, CDR1 MNHEY and CDR2 SMNVEV (reference sequence). The CDR3 runs to 13 residues. V was shortened by 3 bases and J by 1 base, with 5 bases between the two germline ends. CDR3 protein: CASSFKGTDTQYF. For the CDR3, the DNA is TGTGCCAGCAGTTTTAAGGGCACAGATACGCAGTATTTT.

In this sample, this clone turned up a few times. V usage is TRBV14 and J usage is TRBJ1-2, with D unresolved. The germline V and J ends were trimmed by 0 bases and 6 bases, with 8 bases remaining between them. CDR1 is SGHDN, CDR2 FVKESK, per germline. The CDR3 contains 13 residues. The CDR3 region is CASSQEWRDGYTF. For the CDR3, the DNA is TGTGCCAGCAGCCAAGAGTGGCGGGATGGCTACACCTTC.

The chain combines TRBV7-9 with TRBJ2-7; possibly TRBD1 for D (5 bases). V gave up 5 bases and J gave up 5 bases, with 13 bases separating them. The CDR3 loop spans 13 amino acids. Germline values: CDR1 SEHNR, CDR2 FQNEAQ (reference sequence). CDR3 DNA sequence: TGTGCCAGCAGCCCAAAGGGGTACAACGAGCAGTACTTC. This sequence encodes CASSPKGYNEQYF.

This chain connects TRBV18 to TRBJ2-7, with D maybe TRBD1 (6 bases). V lost 6 bases, J lost 3 bases, and 21 bases lay in between. The germline V gene encodes CDR1 KGHSH and CDR2 LQKENI. The CDR3 is 16 amino acids. The CDR3 reads CASSLLISTGYYEQYF. For the CDR3, the DNA is TGTGCCAGCTCGCTTTTAATTTCGACAGGCTACTACGAGCAGTACTTC.

The J gene is TRBJ2-5, the V gene TRBV7-8; 9 positions match TRBD2. The CDR3 sequence is 16 residues long. V lost 1 base, J lost 4 bases, and 7 bases stayed unmatched. CDR1 SGHVS and CDR2 FQNEAQ come from the germline V gene. The DNA of the CDR3 is TGTGCCAGCAGCTTAGGAGGCGGGGGGGGTGGAGAGACCCAGTACTTC. As protein: CASSLGGGGGGETQYF.

The rearrangement uses TRBV4-1 and TRBJ1-5; D is possibly TRBD1 (6 bases). From germline, CDR1 is MGHRA and CDR2 YSYEKL. With 2 bases removed from V and 6 bases from J, the gap between germline ends came to 11 bases. This CDR3 contains 14 residues. The CDR3 bases are TGCGCCAGCAGCCAAAACCAGGGGCCTCAGCCCCAGCATTTT. As protein: CASSQNQGPQPQHF.

The rearrangement uses TRBV6-5 and TRBJ2-2; the D is unclear. The germline V and J ends were trimmed by 2 bases and 8 bases, with 9 bases remaining between them. This CDR3 comprises 13 residues. The germline CDR1 and CDR2 sequences are MNHEY and SVGAGI. The CDR3 coding sequence is TGTGCCAGCAGTTACCGCTCTCAGGGGGAGCTGTTTTTT. Protein sequence: CASSYRSQGELFF.

This clone occurred a few times. The chain links TRBV5-6 to TRBJ1-3; 7 bases fit TRBD1. The CDR3 is 16 amino acids. The trim removed 1 base at V and 0 bases at J, leaving 4 bases unmatched. Per the germline V gene, CDR1 is SGHDT and CDR2 is YYEEEE. This chain's CDR3 is CASSLSGQLSGNTIYF. As DNA, the CDR3 is TGTGCCAGCAGCTTGTCGGGACAGCTCTCTGGAAACACCATATATTTT.

The chain is built from TRBV2 and TRBJ2-1; no clear D. Trimming removed 6 bases at V and 1 base at J, with 7 bases between. The CDR3 has 13 residues. The germline V gene encodes CDR1 SNHLY and CDR2 FYNNEI. The CDR3 here is CASSPGSYNEQFF. The CDR3 DNA follows: TGTGCCAGCAGCCCCGGATCCTACAATGAGCAGTTCTTC.

The gene calls are TRBV7-9 and TRBJ1-5; D unresolved. The CDR3 runs to 13 residues. V lost 1 base and J 8 bases, leaving 9 bases between the germline ends. CDR1 is SEHNR, CDR2 FQNEAQ, per germline (reference sequence). The CDR3 sequence is CASSLGPVKPQHF. The CDR3 coding sequence is TGTGCCAGCAGCTTAGGCCCCGTAAAGCCCCAGCATTTT.

This clone was observed a few times. The chain employs TRBV29-1 and TRBJ1-2; no clear D. Germline V lookup: CDR1 SQVTM, CDR2 ANQGSEA. V gave up 5 bases and J gave up 3 bases, with 13 bases separating them. This CDR3 is built from 13 residues. CDR3 amino acids: CSVMDGYHYGYTF. In DNA, the CDR3 is TGCAGCGTTATGGACGGATACCACTATGGCTACACCTTC.

The chain employs TRBV19 and TRBJ2-5, with a possible D match to TRBD1 (5 bases). The CDR3 runs 14 residues. Trimming took off 5 bases at V and 2 bases at J, with 12 bases between the two ends. Germline lookup yields CDR1 LNHDA and CDR2 SQIVND (reference sequence). This CDR3 is CASSHKQAQETQYF. CDR3 nucleotides: TGTGCCAGTAGTCACAAACAGGCACAAGAGACCCAGTACTTC.

The chain combines TRBV18 with TRBJ2-1, with D perhaps assigned TRBD1 or TRBD2 (6 bases each). The CDR3 extends over 16 amino acids. Germline lookup yields CDR1 KGHSH and CDR2 LQKENI. V lost 0 bases and J lost 4, with 13 bases in between. This CDR3 reads CASSPPGGREYNEQFF. The CDR3 DNA follows: TGTGCCAGCTCACCACCGGGGGGCAGGGAATACAATGAGCAGTTCTTC.

This clone was counted a few times. This rearrangement joins TRBV15 to TRBJ2-1, with D perhaps matching TRBD2 (5 bases). The CDR3 is 13 residues long. Germline values: CDR1 LNHNV, CDR2 YYDKDF (reference sequence). The V and J ends lost 0 bases and 7 bases respectively, with 7 bases between them. For the CDR3, the DNA is TGTGCCACCAGCAGAGATAGAGGGAATGAGCAGTTCTTC. Protein sequence: CATSRDRGNEQFF.

This chain links TRBV6-5 with TRBJ1-5; D may be TRBD1 (6 bases). The CDR3 extends over 15 amino acids. The germline gives CDR1 MNHEY, CDR2 SVGAGI. Trimming removed 2 bases at V and 6 bases at J, with 14 bases between. The CDR3 spells CASSYKGGTGQPQHF. In nucleotides, the CDR3 is TGTGCCAGCAGTTACAAGGGGGGGACGGGTCAGCCCCAGCATTTT.

The chain uses TRBV9 and TRBJ2-6; TRBD1 agrees at 8 bases. Germline V gene lookup returns CDR1 SGDLS and CDR2 YYNGEE. CDR3 size: 18 residues. V dropped 3 bases and J dropped 0; count of bases not matched to a gene: 8. This chain's CDR3 is CASSATGTGISGANVLTF. CDR3 coding DNA: TGTGCCAGCAGCGCAACCGGGACAGGCATCTCTGGGGCCAACGTCCTGACTTTC.